The present entry profiles one T cell receptor (beta chain) with its context. The sample belongs to a study of blood T cell repertoires in COVID-19. Original data processing: Amplification with reference gene primers provided the estimates of nucleated cell counts. Repertoires were generated with immunoSEQ multiplex PCR, while TCRdb's copy carries only in-frame clones and drops some. That table gives V, J and clone size, and the DNA gave D and trimming. The sample lists 250,000 or so clones; around four fifths were seen once. Germline CDR1 SGHRS, CDR2 YFSETQ. With 0 bases removed from V and 0 bases from J, the gap between germline ends came to 9 bases. The CDR3 sequence is 15 residues long.

Sequenced: peripheral blood. The TCR originated in a man in his sixties with acute or convalescent COVID-19. The chain recombines TRBV5-1 with TRBJ1-1, with D tentatively TRBD1 (5 bases). This CDR3 reads CASSLARAMNTEAFF. In DNA form, the CDR3 reads TGCGCCAGCAGCTTGGCCAGGGCTATGAACACTGAAGCTTTCTTT. The full variable domain, with the rest looked up from reference TRBV5-1 and TRBJ1-1, is KAGVTQTPRYLIKTRGQQVTLSCSPISGHRSVSWYQQTPGQGLQFLFEYFSETQRNKGNFPGRFSGRQFSNSRSEMNVSTLELGDSALYLCASSLARAMNTEAFFGQGTRLTVV.